Below, 10 T cell receptor beta chains from the same sample are listed, as sequenced in a study of Ad26.COV2.S vaccination and SARS-CoV-2 variants. Assay: immunoSEQ multiplex PCR; the TCRdb copy retains only in-frame clones and omits some. The sample has 180,000 or so clones, around 85% seen once. Sequences were derived from peripheral blood, sampled after recovery from COVID-19. The receptors stem from a human donor who had recovered from COVID-19.

The chain joins TRBV4-2 to TRBJ2-7; D is perhaps TRBD1 or TRBD2 (5 bases each). The CDR3 extends over 14 amino acids. Germline assignment: CDR1 LGHNA and CDR2 YNFKEQ. V was clipped by 3 bases and J by 5 bases, with 14 bases between them. The CDR3 region is CASSHGTGGNEQYF. In DNA form, the CDR3 reads TGTGCCAGCAGCCATGGGACGGGCGGAAACGAGCAGTACTTC.

This chain uses TRBV2 with TRBJ2-1; 11 bases agree with TRBD2. V shed 5 bases, J shed 6 bases, and the junction held 6 bases outside the gene matches. Germline loops: CDR1 SNHLY, CDR2 FYNNEI. The CDR3 sequence is 15 residues long. The CDR3 sequence: CASSTRTSGPNEQFF. The CDR3 nucleotides are TGTGCCAGCAGTACGAGGACTAGCGGGCCCAATGAGCAGTTCTTC.

The chain joins TRBV7-9 to TRBJ2-2, with 7 bases lining up with TRBD2. The CDR3 consists of 13 residues. With V trimmed by 0 bases and J by 8 bases, 0 bases remained unmatched. Germline CDR1 is SEHNR and CDR2 is FQNEAQ (reference sequence). CDR3 residues: CASSLAAGGELFF. Written as DNA, the CDR3 is TGTGCCAGCAGCTTAGCAGCGGGAGGGGAGCTGTTTTTT. The full variable domain, with the rest looked up from reference TRBV7-9 and TRBJ2-2, is DTGVSQNPRHKITKRGQNVTFRCDPISEHNRLYWYRQTLGQGPEFLTYFQNEAQLEKSRLLSDRFSAERPKGSFSTLEIQRTEQGDSAMYLCASSLAAGGELFFGEGSRLTVL.

Only one count was recorded for this clone. The chain uses TRBV3-1 (or the pseudogene TRBV3-2) and TRBJ2-5; D remains unclear. Trimming shortened V by 1 base and J by 1 base, and 16 bases separated the two germline ends. The CDR3 runs 17 residues. Germline V gene lookup returns CDR1 LGHDT and CDR2 YNNKEL (reference sequence). Here the CDR3 DNA reads TGTGCCAGCAGCCAAGTCGTCCGCCAGGAACCCCAAGAGACCCAGTACTTC. This translates into CASSQVVRQEPQETQYF.

V is TRBV28 and J is TRBJ2-7; 7 bases map to TRBD2. CDR1 is MDHEN and CDR2 is SYDVKM in the germline V gene. J was trimmed by 10 bases and V by 8 bases; bases with no gene match: 5. This CDR3 has 10 amino acids. The CDR3 spells CASGRGIQYF. The CDR3 DNA reads TGTGCCAGCGGGCGGGGGATCCAGTACTTC.

The chain joins TRBV25-1 to TRBJ1-2, with D possibly TRBD1 on 5 matching bases. Germline V gives CDR1 MGHDK, CDR2 SYGVNS. V was clipped by 7 bases and J by 6 bases, with 12 bases between them. This CDR3 is 12 amino acids long. CDR3 coding DNA: TGTGCCAGCAAAGGGGTGGCGAATGGCTACACCTTC. This sequence encodes CASKGVANGYTF.

This clone was seen once. The V gene is TRBV6-5, the J gene TRBJ2-2; D not resolved. CDR1 is MNHEY and CDR2 is SVGAGI in the germline V gene. This CDR3 contains 12 residues. V gave up 6 bases and J gave up 7 bases, with 9 bases separating them. The CDR3 bases are TGTGCCAGCAGGTGGACGGTCGGGGAGCTGTTTTTT. Its protein is CASRWTVGELFF.

This chain joins TRBV18 and TRBJ1-5; possible D gene TRBD1, 5 bases. The V and J ends lost 4 bases and 6 bases respectively, with 10 bases between them. This CDR3 has 13 amino acids. Germline CDR1 KGHSH, CDR2 LQKENI. CDR3 protein: CASSLSGGQPQHF. The CDR3 DNA is TGTGCCAGCTCACTATCCGGGGGTCAGCCCCAGCATTTT.

J is TRBJ1-2 and V is TRBV27, with unresolved D. Per the germline V gene, CDR1 is MNHEY and CDR2 is SMNVEV (reference sequence). Trimming cost V 11 bases and J 4 bases, with 11 bases left between them. There are 11 residues in the CDR3. CDR3 nucleotides: TGTGCCCGCGAGGAGTTCTATGGCTACACCTTC. It translates to CAREEFYGYTF.

This rearrangement joins TRBV7-3 to TRBJ1-1; 10 bases fit TRBD1. V trimming: 1 base; J trimming: 6 bases; junction bases outside the gene matches: 5. Looked up from germline, CDR1 is SGHTA and CDR2 is FQGTGA. The CDR3 is made up of 15 amino acids. The chain's CDR3 is CASSLMGTGVSEAFF. The CDR3 DNA follows: TGTGCCAGCAGCTTAATGGGGACAGGGGTATCTGAAGCTTTCTTT.